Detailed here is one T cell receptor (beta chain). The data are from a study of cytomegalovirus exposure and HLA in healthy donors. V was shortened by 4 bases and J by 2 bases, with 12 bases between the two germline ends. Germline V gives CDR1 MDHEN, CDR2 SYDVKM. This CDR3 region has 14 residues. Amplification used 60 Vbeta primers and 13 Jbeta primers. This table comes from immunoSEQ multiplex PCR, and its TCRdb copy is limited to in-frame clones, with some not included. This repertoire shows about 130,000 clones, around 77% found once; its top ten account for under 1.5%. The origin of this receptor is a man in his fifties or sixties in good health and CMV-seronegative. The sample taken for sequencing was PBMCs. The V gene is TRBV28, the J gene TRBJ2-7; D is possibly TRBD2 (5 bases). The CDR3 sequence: CASSSTRGPYEQYF. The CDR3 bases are TGTGCCAGCAGTTCAACCAGAGGGCCCTACGAGCAGTACTTC.